The clone carrying this TCR beta chain has at least ten counts. The antigen is undetermined. The sample originates from a study of neurological immune-mediated disorders. Study-wide results and caveats: With the multiple sclerosis repertoire cluster, neither clinical nor MRI features showed any association. None of the CDR3 amino acid sequences found in expanded clones was shared across subjects. This suggests that the TCR-beta repertoires were private in all groups.

TCRdb passed the 5' RACE reads through MiXCR, listing each CDR3 protein once. The data contain tens of thousands of distinct CDR3 sequences, 4.5% of them seen just once; the ten biggest clones take up 6.9%. The unsorted libraries were generated from a total of 2 million PBMCs, which had been stored in RNAlater at -80 C. The CDR3 has 19 amino acids. The receptor's source is a man aged 25 to 45 with multiple sclerosis. The chain recombines TRBV21-1 with TRBJ1-5; the table calls TRBD1, which could not be checked here. TRBV21-1 is annotated as a pseudogene. The sample comprised PBMCs. CDR3 in DNA: TGTGCCAGCAGCAAAGATCAAGGACAGGGACACTATAGCAATCAGCCCCAGCATTTT. Amino acid sequence: CASSKDQGQGHYSNQPQHF.